This T cell receptor beta chain was profiled in a study of blood T cell repertoires in COVID-19. Overall study context: The study drew acute and convalescent COVID-19 samples from the United States, Italy and Spain. The cDNA or gDNA used as material had been derived from T cells, B-cell-depleted T cells, or PBMCs.

Germline V gives CDR1 SGHAT, CDR2 FQDESV (reference sequence). This CDR3 region has 14 residues. Trimming at V came to 5 bases and at J to 6 bases, leaving 3 bases not matched to a gene. Per the authors' pipeline: Amplification from reference gene primers served as the basis for estimated nucleated cell counts. Here immunoSEQ multiplex PCR was the method, and the copy in TCRdb shows in-frame clones only, minus some. The DNA gave D and trimming, while V, J and clone size come from that table. The sample consists of 200,000 to 250,000 clones, 65% to 85% of them appearing once. The genes are TRBV11-1 and TRBJ2-3; the match to TRBD1 covers 12 bases. Sequenced: peripheral blood. The receptor was isolated from a woman in her fifties or sixties with acute or convalescent COVID-19. In DNA, the CDR3 is TGTGCCAGCAGCCGGGGACAGGGGGCGGATACGCAGTATTTT. This gives the protein CASSRGQGADTQYF.